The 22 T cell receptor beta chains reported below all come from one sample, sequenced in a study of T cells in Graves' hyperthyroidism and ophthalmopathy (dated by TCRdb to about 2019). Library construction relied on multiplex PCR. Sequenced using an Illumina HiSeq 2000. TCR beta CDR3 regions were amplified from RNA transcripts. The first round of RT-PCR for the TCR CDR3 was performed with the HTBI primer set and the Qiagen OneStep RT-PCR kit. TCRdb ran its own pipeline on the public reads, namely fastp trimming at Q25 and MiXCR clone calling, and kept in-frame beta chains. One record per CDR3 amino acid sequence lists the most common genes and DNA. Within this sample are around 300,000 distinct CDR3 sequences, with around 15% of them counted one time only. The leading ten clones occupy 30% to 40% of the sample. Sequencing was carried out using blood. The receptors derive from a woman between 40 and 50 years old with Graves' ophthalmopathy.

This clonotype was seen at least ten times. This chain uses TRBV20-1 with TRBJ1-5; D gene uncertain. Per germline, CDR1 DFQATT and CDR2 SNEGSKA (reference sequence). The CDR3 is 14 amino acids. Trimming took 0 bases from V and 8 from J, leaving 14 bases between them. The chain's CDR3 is CSARDRGILEPQHF. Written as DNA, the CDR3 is TGCAGTGCTAGAGATCGAGGGATTCTAGAGCCCCAGCATTTT.

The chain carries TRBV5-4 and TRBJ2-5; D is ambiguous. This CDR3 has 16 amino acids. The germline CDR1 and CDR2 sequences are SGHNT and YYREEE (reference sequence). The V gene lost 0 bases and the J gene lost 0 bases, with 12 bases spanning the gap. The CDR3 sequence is CASSLAARRNQETQYF. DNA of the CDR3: TGTGCCAGCAGCTTGGCCGCTAGAAGGAACCAAGAGACCCAGTACTTC.

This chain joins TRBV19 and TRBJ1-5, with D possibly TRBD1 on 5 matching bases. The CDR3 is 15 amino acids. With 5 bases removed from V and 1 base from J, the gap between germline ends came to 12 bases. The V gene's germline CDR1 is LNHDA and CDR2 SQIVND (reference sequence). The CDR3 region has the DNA TGTGCCAGTAGTTTCAGCAGGGCAAGCAATCAGCCCCAGCATTTT. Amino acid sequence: CASSFSRASNQPQHF.

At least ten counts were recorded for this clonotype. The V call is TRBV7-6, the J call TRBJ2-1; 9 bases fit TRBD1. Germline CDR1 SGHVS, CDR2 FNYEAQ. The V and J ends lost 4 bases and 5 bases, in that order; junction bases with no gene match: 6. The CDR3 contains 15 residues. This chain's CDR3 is CASSYTGGFHNEQFF. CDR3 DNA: TGTGCCAGCAGCTACACAGGGGGCTTTCACAATGAGCAGTTCTTC.

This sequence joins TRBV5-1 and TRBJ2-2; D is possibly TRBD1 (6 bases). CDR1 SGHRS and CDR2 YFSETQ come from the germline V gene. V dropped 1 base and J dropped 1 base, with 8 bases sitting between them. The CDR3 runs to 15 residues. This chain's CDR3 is CASSLWTVNTGELFF. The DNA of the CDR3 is TGCGCCAGCAGCTTGTGGACAGTGAACACCGGGGAGCTGTTTTTT.

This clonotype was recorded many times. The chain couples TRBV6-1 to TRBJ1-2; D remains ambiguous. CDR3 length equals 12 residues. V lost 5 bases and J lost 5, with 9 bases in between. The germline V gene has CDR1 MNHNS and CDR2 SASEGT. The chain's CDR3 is CASSMGSYGYTF. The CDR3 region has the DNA TGTGCCAGCAGTATGGGATCGTATGGCTACACCTTC.

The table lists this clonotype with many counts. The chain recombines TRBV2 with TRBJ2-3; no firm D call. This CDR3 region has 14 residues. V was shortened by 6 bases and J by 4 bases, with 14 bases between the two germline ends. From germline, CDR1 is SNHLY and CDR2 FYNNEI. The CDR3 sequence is CASSPHFSADTQYF. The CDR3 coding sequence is TGTGCCAGCAGCCCCCATTTCAGTGCAGATACGCAGTATTTT.

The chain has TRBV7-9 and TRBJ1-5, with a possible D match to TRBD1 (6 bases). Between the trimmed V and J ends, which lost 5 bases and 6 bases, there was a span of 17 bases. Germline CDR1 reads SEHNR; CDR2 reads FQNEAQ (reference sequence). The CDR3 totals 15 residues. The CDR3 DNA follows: TGTGCCAGCAGCGGTACAGGGTTTGTAGGTCAGCCCCAGCATTTT. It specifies CASSGTGFVGQPQHF.

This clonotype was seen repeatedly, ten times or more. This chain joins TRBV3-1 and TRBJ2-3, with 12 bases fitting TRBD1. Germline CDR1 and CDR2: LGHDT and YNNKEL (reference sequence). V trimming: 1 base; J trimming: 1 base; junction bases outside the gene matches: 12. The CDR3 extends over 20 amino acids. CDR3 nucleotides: TGTGCCAGCAGCCAAGGGGTTTCGGGACAGGGGGCGCGGGGCACAGATACGCAGTATTTT. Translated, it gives CASSQGVSGQGARGTDTQYF.

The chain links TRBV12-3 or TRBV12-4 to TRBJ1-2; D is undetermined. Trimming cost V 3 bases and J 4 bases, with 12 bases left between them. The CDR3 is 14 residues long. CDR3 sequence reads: CASSFRGSGYGYTF. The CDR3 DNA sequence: TGTGCCAGCAGTTTTCGGGGTTCTGGCTATGGCTACACCTTC.

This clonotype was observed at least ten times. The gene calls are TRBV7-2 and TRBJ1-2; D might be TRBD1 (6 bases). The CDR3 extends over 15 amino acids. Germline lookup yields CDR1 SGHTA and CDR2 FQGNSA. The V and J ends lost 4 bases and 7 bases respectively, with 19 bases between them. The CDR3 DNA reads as TGTGCCAGCAGCTACCGGACAGTCGGGGCGGGTGGCTACACCTTC. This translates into CASSYRTVGAGGYTF. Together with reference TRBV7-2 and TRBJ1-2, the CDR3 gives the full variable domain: GAGVSQSPSNKVTEKGKDVELRCDPISGHTALYWYRQSLGQGLEFLIYFQGNSAPDKSGLPSDRFSAERTGGSVSTLTIQRTQQEDSAVYLCASSYRTVGAGGYTFGSGTRLTVV.

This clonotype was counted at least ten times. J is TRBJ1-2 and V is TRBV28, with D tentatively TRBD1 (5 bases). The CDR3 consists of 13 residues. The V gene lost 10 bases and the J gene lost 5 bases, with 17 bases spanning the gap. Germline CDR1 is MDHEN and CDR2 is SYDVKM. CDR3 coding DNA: TGTGCCATAACTACGGCCGGGACTTATGGCTACACCTTC. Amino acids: CAITTAGTYGYTF.

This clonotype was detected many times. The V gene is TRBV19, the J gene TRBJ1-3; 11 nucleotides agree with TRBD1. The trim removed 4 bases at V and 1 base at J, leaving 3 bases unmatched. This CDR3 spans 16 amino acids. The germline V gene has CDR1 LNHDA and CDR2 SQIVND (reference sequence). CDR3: CASSTGTGGSGNTIYF. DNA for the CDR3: TGTGCCAGTAGTACCGGGACAGGGGGATCTGGAAACACCATATATTTT.

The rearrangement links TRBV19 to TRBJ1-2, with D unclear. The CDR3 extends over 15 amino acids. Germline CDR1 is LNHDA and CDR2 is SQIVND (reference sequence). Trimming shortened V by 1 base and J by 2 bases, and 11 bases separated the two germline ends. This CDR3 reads CASSIVAETNYGYTF. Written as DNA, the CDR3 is TGTGCCAGTAGTATAGTAGCGGAAACGAACTATGGCTACACCTTC.

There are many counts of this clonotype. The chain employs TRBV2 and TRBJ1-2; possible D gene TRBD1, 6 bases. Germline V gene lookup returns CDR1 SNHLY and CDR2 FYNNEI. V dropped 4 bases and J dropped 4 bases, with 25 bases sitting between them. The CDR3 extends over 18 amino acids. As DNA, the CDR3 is TGTGCCAGCAGTGGGTTCCGGATGCAGGGGCCCCTATCCTATGGCTACACCTTC. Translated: CASSGFRMQGPLSYGYTF.

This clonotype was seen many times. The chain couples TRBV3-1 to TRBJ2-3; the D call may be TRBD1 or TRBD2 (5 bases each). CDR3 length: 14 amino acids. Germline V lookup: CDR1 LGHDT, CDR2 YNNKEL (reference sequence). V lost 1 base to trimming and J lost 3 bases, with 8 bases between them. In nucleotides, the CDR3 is TGTGCCAGCAGCCAAGGAGAGGGGACAGATACGCAGTATTTT. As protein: CASSQGEGTDTQYF.

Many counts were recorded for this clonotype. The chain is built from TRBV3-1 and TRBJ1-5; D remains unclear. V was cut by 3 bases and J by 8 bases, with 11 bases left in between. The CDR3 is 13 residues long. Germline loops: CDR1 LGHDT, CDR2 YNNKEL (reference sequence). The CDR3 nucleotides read TGTGCCAGCAGCCAGTCGGGGTGGGAGCCCCAGCATTTT. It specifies CASSQSGWEPQHF.

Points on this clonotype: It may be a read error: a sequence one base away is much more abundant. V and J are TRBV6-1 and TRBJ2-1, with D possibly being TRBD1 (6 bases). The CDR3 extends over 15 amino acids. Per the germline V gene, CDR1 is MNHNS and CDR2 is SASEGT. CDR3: CAPQRGQSSCNEQFF. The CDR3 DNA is TGTGCTCCTCAGAGGGGACAAAGCTCCTGCAATGAGCAGTTCTTC.

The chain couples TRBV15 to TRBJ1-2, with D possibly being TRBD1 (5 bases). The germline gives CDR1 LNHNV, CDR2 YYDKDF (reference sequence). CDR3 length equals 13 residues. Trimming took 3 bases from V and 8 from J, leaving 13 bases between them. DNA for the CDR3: TGTGCCACCAGCAGGGACATCGGGACGGGCTACACCTTC. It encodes CATSRDIGTGYTF.

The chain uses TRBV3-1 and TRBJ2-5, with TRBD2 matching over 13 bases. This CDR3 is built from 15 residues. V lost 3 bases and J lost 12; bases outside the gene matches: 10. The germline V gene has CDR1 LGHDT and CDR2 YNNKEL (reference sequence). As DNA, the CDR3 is TGTGCCAGCAGCCATAGAGGACTAGCGGGAGCATATAAGTACTTC. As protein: CASSHRGLAGAYKYF.

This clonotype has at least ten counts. CDR3 sequence: CASSWGLSGGYTF. In nucleotides, the CDR3 is TGTGCCAGCAGTTGGGGTCTCAGCGGTGGCTACACCTTC. The chain employs TRBV12-3 or TRBV12-4 and TRBJ1-2; D gene ambiguous. The CDR3 runs to 13 residues. Deletions cut 4 bases from V and 7 bases from J, with 13 bases between.

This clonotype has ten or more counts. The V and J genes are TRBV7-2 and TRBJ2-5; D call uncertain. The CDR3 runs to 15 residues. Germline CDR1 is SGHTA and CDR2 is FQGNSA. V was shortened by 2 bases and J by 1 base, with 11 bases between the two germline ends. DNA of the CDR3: TGTGCCAGCAGCTTACTATTCGGCAGCCAAGAGACCCAGTACTTC. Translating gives CASSLLFGSQETQYF.